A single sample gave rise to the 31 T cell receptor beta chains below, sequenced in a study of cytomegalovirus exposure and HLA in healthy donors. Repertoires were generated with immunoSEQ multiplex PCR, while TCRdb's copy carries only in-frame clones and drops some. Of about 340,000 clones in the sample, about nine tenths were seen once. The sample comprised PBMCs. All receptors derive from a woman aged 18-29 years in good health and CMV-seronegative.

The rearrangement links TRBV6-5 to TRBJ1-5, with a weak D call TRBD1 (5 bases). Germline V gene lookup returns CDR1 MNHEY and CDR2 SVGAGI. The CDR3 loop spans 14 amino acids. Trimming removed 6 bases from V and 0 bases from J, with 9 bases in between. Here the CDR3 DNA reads TGTGCCAGCAGCAGCGGGGCTAGCAATCAGCCCCAGCATTTT. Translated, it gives CASSSGASNQPQHF.

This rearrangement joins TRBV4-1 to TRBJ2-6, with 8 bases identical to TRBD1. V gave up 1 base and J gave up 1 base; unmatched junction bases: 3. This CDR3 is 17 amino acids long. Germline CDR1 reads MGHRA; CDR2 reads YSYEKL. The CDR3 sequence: CASSQGTGRSGANVLTF. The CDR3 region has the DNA TGCGCCAGCAGCCAAGGGACAGGGAGGTCTGGGGCCAACGTCCTGACTTTC.

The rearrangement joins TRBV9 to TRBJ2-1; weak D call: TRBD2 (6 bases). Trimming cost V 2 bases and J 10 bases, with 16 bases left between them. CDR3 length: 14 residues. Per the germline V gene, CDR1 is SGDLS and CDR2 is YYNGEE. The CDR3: CASSVTGEAGEQFF. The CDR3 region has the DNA TGTGCCAGCAGCGTGACGGGAGAGGCTGGGGAGCAGTTCTTC.

The CDR3, as DNA: TGCGCCAGCAGCCAGCCCCCCAACCCGGGAGGGCCGGAAGATACGCAGTATTTT. It specifies CASSQPPNPGGPEDTQYF. The chain has TRBV4-3 and TRBJ2-3; TRBD2 matches 8 bases. The CDR3 is made up of 18 amino acids. Germline CDR1 reads LGHNA; CDR2 reads YSLEER. The ends lost 3 bases at V and 5 bases at J; junction bases unmatched: 16.

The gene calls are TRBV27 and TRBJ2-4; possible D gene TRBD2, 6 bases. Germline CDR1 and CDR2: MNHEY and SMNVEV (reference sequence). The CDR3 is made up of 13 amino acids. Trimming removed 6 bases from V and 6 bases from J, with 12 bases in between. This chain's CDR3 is CASSRDFRNIQYF. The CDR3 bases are TGTGCCAGCAGCCGGGACTTCCGAAACATTCAGTACTTC.

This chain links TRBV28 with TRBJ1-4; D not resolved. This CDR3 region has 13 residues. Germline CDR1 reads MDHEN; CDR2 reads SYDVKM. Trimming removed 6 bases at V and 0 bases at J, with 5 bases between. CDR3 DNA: TGTGCCAGCAGGCAGACAACTAATGAAAAACTGTTTTTT. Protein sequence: CASRQTTNEKLFF.

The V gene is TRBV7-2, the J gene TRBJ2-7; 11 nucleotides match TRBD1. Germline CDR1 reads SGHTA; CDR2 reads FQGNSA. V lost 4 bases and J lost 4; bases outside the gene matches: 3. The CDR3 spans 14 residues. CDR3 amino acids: CASSSGQGAYEQYF. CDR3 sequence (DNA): TGTGCCAGCAGCTCTGGACAGGGGGCATACGAGCAGTACTTC.

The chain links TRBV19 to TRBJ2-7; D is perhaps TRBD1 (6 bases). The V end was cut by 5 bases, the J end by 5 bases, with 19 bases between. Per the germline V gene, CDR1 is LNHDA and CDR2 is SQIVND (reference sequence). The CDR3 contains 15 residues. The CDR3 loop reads CASSGGLLVDDEQYF. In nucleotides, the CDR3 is TGTGCCAGTAGTGGGGGCCTACTAGTAGATGACGAGCAGTACTTC.

This chain's CDR3 is CASSLPTVRAEQYF. CDR3 sequence (DNA): TGCGCCAGCAGCTTGCCCACCGTTCGCGCCGAGCAGTACTTC. The genes are TRBV5-1 and TRBJ2-7; D gene unclear. V was shortened by 1 base and J by 6 bases, with 14 bases between the two germline ends. This CDR3 contains 14 residues. CDR1 is SGHRS and CDR2 is YFSETQ in the germline V gene.

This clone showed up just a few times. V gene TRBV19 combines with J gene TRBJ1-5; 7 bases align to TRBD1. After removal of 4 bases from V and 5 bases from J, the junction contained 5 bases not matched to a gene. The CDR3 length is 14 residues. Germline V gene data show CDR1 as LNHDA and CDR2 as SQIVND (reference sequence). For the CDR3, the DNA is TGTGCCAGTAGTACATGGACAGGACATCAGCCCCAGCATTTT. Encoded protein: CASSTWTGHQPQHF.

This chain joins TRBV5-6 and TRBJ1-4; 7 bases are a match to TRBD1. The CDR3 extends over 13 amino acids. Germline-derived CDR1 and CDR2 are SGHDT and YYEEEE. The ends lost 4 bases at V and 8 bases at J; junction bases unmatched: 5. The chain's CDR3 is CASSNGQVEKLFF. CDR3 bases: TGTGCCAGCAGCAATGGACAGGTCGAAAAACTGTTTTTT.

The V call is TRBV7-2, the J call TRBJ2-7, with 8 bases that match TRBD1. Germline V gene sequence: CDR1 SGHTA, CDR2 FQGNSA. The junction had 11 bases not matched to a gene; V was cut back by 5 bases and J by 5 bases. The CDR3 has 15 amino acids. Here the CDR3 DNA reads TGTGCCAGCAGCGCCCAGGGGGCTGGGAACCACGAGCAGTACTTC. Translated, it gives CASSAQGAGNHEQYF.

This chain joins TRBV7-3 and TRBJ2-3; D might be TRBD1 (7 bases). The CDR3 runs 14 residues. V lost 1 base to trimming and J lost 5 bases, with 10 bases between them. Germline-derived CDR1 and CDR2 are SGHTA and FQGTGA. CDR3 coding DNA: TGTGCCAGCAGCTTAAGGCAGGGGGGAGATACGCAGTATTTT. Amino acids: CASSLRQGGDTQYF.

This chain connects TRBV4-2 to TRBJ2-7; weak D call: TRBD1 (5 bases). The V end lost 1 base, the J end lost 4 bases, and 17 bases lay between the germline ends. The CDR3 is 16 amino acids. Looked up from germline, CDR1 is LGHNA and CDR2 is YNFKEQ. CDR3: CASSQAQDMPVYEQYF. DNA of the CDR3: TGTGCCAGCAGCCAAGCGCAGGACATGCCAGTTTACGAGCAGTACTTC.

The CDR3 region has the DNA TGTGCCAGCTCACCTAGGGGACTAGCGGGAGCCGAGCAGTACTTC. This sequence encodes CASSPRGLAGAEQYF. The rearrangement joins TRBV18 to TRBJ2-7; 14 bases map to TRBD2. The ends lost 3 bases at V and 6 bases at J; junction bases unmatched: 4. The CDR3 extends over 15 amino acids. The V gene's germline CDR1 is KGHSH and CDR2 LQKENI. The full variable domain, completed using reference TRBV18 and TRBJ2-7, is NAGVMQNPRHLVRRRGQEARLRCSPMKGHSHVYWYRQLPEEGLKFMVYLQKENIIDESGMPKERFSAEFPKEGPSILRIQQVVRGDSAAYFCASSPRGLAGAEQYFGPGTRLTVT.

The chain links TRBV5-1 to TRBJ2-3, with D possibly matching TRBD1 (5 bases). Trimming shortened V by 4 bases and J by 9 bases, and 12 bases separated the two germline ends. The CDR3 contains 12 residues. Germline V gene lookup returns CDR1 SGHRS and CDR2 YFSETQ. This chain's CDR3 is CASSITGATQYF. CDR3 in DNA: TGCGCCAGCAGCATAACAGGAGCAACGCAGTATTTT.

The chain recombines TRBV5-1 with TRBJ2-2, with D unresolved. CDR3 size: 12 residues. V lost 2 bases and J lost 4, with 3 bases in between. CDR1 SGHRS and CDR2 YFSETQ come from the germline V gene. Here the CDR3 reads CASSFGTGELFF. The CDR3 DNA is TGCGCCAGCAGCTTCGGCACCGGGGAGCTGTTTTTT.

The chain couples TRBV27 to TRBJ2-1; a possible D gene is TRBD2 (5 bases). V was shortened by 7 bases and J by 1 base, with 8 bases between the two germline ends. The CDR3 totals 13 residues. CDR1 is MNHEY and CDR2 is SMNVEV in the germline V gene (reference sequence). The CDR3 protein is CASKRGSYNEQFF. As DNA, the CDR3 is TGTGCCAGCAAACGGGGTTCCTACAATGAGCAGTTCTTC.

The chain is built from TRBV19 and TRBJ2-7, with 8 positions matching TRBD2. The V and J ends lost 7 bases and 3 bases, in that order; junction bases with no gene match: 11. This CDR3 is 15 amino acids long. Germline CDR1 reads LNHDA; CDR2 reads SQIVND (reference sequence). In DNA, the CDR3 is TGTGCCAGTACCCCAGCGCCTAGCGGGTACTACGAGCAGTACTTC. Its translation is CASTPAPSGYYEQYF. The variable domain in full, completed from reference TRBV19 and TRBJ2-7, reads DGGITQSPKYLFRKEGQNVTLSCEQNLNHDAMYWYRQDPGQGLRLIYYSQIVNDFQKGDIAEGYSVSREKKESFPLTVTSAQKNPTAFYLCASTPAPSGYYEQYFGPGTRLTVT.

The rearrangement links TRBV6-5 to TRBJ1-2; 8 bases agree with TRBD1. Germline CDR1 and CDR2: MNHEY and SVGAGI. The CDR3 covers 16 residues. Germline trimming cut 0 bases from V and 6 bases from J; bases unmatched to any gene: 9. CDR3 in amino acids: CASSYSAAGGANGYTF. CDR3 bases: TGTGCCAGCAGTTACTCAGCGGCAGGGGGCGCGAATGGCTACACCTTC.

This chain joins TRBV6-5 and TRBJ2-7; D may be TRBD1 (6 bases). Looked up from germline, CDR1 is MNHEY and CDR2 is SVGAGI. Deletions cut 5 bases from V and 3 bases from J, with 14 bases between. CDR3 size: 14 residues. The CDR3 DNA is TGTGCCAGCAGTAAGACAGGCCCCCACTACGAGCAGTACTTC. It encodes CASSKTGPHYEQYF.

CDR3 DNA sequence: TGTGCCAGCAGCTTAGCGCTAGGTCCAGATACGCAGTATTTT. It is translated as CASSLALGPDTQYF. V is TRBV7-2 and J is TRBJ2-3; no firm D call. CDR3 length equals 14 residues. V lost 0 bases and J 4 bases, leaving 8 bases between the germline ends. In germline, CDR1 is SGHTA, CDR2 FQGNSA.

CDR3 region: CASGRRESTDTQYF. The CDR3 DNA reads TGTGCCAGTGGGCGGCGGGAGAGCACAGATACGCAGTATTTT. This chain uses TRBV19 with TRBJ2-3, with 7 bases identical to TRBD2. Trimming cost V 8 bases and J 0 bases; bases outside gene matches: 5. The length of the CDR3 is 14 residues. CDR1 and CDR2 (germline): LNHDA, SQIVND (reference sequence).

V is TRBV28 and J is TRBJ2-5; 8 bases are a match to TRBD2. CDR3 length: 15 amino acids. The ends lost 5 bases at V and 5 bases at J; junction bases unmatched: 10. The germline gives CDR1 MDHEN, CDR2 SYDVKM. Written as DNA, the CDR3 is TGTGCCAGCAGTGGGGGGGGAGCGGGAGAGGAGACCCAGTACTTC. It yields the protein CASSGGGAGEETQYF.

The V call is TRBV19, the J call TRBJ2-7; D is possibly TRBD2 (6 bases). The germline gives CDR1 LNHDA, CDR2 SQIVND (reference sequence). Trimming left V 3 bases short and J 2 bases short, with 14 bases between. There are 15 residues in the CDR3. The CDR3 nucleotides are TGTGCCAGTAGTATTAGGAGGGCCCTCGCCTACGAGCAGTACTTC. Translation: CASSIRRALAYEQYF.

The CDR3 coding sequence is TGTGCCAGCAGTGAAGAAGGGGCAACCAATGAGCAGTTCTTC. Translation gives CASSEEGATNEQFF. V gene TRBV2 combines with J gene TRBJ2-1; the D gene is possibly TRBD1 (5 bases). Germline assignment: CDR1 SNHLY and CDR2 FYNNEI. The CDR3 is made up of 14 amino acids. Trimming stripped 1 base from V and 6 bases from J, with 10 bases between.

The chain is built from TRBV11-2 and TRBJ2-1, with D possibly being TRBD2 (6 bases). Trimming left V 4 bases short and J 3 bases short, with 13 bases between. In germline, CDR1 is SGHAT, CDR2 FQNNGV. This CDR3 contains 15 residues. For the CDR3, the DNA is TGTGCCAGCAGCTCGATAGCGGCTAACTACAATGAGCAGTTCTTC. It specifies CASSSIAANYNEQFF.

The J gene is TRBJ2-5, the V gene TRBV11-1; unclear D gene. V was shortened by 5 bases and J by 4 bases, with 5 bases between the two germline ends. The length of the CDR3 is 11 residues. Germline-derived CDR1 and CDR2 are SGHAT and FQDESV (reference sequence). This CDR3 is CASSPGETQYF. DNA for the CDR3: TGTGCCAGCAGCCCGGGAGAGACCCAGTACTTC.

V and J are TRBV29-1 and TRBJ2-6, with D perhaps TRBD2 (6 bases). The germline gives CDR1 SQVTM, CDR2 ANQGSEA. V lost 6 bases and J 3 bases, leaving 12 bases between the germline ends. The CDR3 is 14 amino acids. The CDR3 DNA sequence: TGCAGCGTCGCCGGGACTTTTGGGGCCAACGTCCTGACTTTC. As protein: CSVAGTFGANVLTF.

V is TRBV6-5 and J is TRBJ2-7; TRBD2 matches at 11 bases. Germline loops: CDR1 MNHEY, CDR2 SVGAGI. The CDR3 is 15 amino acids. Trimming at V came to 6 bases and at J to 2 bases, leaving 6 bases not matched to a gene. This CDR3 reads CASSTTSGSPYEQYF. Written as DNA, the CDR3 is TGTGCCAGCAGCACCACTAGCGGGAGCCCCTACGAGCAGTACTTC.

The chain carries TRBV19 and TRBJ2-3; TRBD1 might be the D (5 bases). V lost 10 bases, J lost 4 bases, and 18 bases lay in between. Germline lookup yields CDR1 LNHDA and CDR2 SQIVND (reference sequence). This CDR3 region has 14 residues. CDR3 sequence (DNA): TGTGCCACCCAACTCGACAGCACAGCAGATACGCAGTATTTT. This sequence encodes CATQLDSTADTQYF.